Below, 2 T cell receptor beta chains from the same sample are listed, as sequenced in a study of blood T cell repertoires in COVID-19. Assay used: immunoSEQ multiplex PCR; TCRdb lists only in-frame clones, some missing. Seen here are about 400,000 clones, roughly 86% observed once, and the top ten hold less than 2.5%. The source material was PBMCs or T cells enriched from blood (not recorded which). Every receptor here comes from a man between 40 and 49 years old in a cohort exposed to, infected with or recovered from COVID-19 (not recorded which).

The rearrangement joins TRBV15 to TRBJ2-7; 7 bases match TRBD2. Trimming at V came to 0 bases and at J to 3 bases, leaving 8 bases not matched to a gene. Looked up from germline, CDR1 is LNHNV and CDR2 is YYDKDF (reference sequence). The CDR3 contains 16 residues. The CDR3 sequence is CATSRDTRESRYEQYF. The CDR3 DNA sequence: TGTGCCACCAGCAGAGATACGCGGGAGAGTCGCTACGAGCAGTACTTC.

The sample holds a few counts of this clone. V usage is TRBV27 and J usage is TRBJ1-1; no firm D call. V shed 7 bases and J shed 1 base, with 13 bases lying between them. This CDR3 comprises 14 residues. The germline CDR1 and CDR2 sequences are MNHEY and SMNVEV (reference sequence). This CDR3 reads CASMPRGGNTEAFF. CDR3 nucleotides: TGTGCCAGCATGCCCAGAGGCGGGAACACTGAAGCTTTCTTT.